This T cell receptor beta chain was found in a study of blood T cell repertoires in COVID-19. Study as a whole: Sources were T cells, B-cell-depleted T cells, or PBMCs; the material itself was cDNA or gDNA.

Trimming left V 5 bases short and J 1 base short, with 14 bases between. The CDR3 length is 15 residues. Germline CDR1 and CDR2: SGHTA and FQGNSA. Produced via immunoSEQ multiplex PCR; TCRdb's table is partial and in-frame only. The table lists 300,000 to 400,000 clones, around 89% of them singletons. This clone was seen just once. The sequence derives from a woman aged 25 to 39 with COVID-19, enrolled during active disease. Sequencing was done on a sample of peripheral blood. The chain employs TRBV7-2 and TRBJ1-1; unclear D gene. CDR3 region: CASSRGSWANTEAFF. In DNA form, the CDR3 reads TGTGCCAGCAGCAGAGGGAGCTGGGCGAACACTGAAGCTTTCTTT. Using reference TRBV7-2 and TRBJ1-1 for the parts outside the CDR3, the full variable domain is GAGVSQSPSNKVTEKGKDVELRCDPISGHTALYWYRQSLGQGLEFLIYFQGNSAPDKSGLPSDRFSAERTGGSVSTLTIQRTQQEDSAVYLCASSRGSWANTEAFFGQGTRLTVV.